This is a list of T cell receptor beta chains from one sample in a study of T-cell memory formation after mild COVID-19. TCRdb recomputed calls from the 5' RACE reads with MiXCR, one row per CDR3 protein. The profile shows over 400,000 distinct CDR3 sequences, around a quarter of them singletons. The specimen was PBMCs or a T cell subset sorted from them (not recorded which). Receptors were obtained from an adult woman who had mild COVID-19 (a few samples of this study predate the infection). Cell type and time point are not known. CDR3s include the opening cysteine and the closing phenylalanine or tryptophan. A D gene is named only where the DNA matches it firmly. Only part of the rows carry a size: once, few, many, or a class if the clone is expanded.

d_call clone_size j_call v_call cdr3_nt cdr3_aa
- few TRBJ2-1 TRBV5-1 TGCGCCAGCAGCCACTTTTGGAGCTCCTACAATGAGCAGTTCTTC CASSHFWSSYNEQFF
TRBD2 - TRBJ2-3 TRBV24-1 TGTGCCACCAGTGATCAGCGGGAGGATGTGGATACGCAGTATTTT CATSDQREDVDTQYF
TRBD1 - TRBJ1-2 TRBV12-3/TRBV12-4 TGTGCCAGCAGTGCCCTCCCGGGACAGCACATTAACTATGGCTACACCTTC CASSALPGQHINYGYTF
TRBD1 - TRBJ2-1 TRBV6-5 TGTGCCAGCAGTCCAAGGGACAGGGTGGCGGATGAGCAGTTCTTC CASSPRDRVADEQFF
- few TRBJ2-2 TRBV2 TGTGCCAGCAGTATCGCGTCGTCGAACACCGGGGAGCTGTTTTTT CASSIASSNTGELFF
- few TRBJ2-7 TRBV18 TGTGCCAGCTCACCAGTATCGACAGGGAGGGAGTTCTACGAGCAGTACTTC CASSPVSTGREFYEQYF
- few TRBJ1-2 TRBV20-1 TGCAGTGCTAGAAACGGGGGCAGACCGGGTAAAAACTATGGCTACACCTTC CSARNGGRPGKNYGYTF
- - TRBJ2-7 TRBV3-1 TGTGCCAGCAGTGGCTCTTGGGGGGCGTCCTACGAGCAGTACTTC CASSGSWGASYEQYF
- - TRBJ2-3 TRBV6-5 TGTGCCAGCAGTTACACTACGTCCCTCACAGATACGCAGTATTTT CASSYTTSLTDTQYF
TRBD2 few TRBJ2-3 TRBV5-4 TGTGCCAGCAGCTTGGCCCGGGGGGGGCCTACAGATACGCAGTATTTT CASSLARGGPTDTQYF
- many TRBJ2-1 TRBV5-5 TGTGCCAGCAGCTTGGCCACTAGCAGTAATGAGCAGTTCTTC CASSLATSSNEQFF
TRBD2 - TRBJ2-3 TRBV7-6 TGTGCCAGCAGCTTCACTCCGTCTAGCGGGAGTCAAGATACGCAGTATTTT CASSFTPSSGSQDTQYF
TRBD2 - TRBJ2-3 TRBV7-2 TGTGCCAGCAGGCCAGGGAGCGGGAGGGCCGCAGATACGCAGTATTTT CASRPGSGRAADTQYF
TRBD2 - TRBJ2-1 TRBV11-2 TGTGCCAGCACCGGAGGAACTAGCGGGAGGCTAGGTGAGCAGTTCTTC CASTGGTSGRLGEQFF
- few TRBJ2-3 TRBV5-1 TGCGCCAGCAGCTTACCCCAGAGAACAGATACGCAGTATTTT CASSLPQRTDTQYF
TRBD1 - TRBJ2-3 TRBV13 TGTGCCAGCAGCCCCCGGACAGGATCGGGCACAGATACGCAGTATTTT CASSPRTGSGTDTQYF
TRBD1 - TRBJ1-2 TRBV7-2 TGTGCCAGCAGCCGGACAGGGGAGGTCTATGGCTACACCTTC CASSRTGEVYGYTF
- few TRBJ1-6 TRBV5-1 TGCGCCAGCAGCTTGCAATTAACGAGAAGTGATTCACCCCTCCACTTT CASSLQLTRSDSPLHF
- few TRBJ1-1 TRBV29-1 TGCAGCGTTGACAGGGTGAACACTGAAGCTTTCTTT CSVDRVNTEAFF
- - TRBJ2-5 TRBV3-1 TGTGCCAGCAGCCAAGAAGTTGCTCCGGAGACCCAGTACTTC CASSQEVAPETQYF
- - TRBJ2-7 TRBV29-1 TGCAGCGTCGCTCTCCTCGACGTACCTAGGGAGCAGTACTTC CSVALLDVPREQYF
TRBD2 few TRBJ2-2 TRBV29-1 TGCAGCGTCACTCTGACTAGCGGGGTTGGCGGGGAGCTGTTTTTT CSVTLTSGVGGELFF
TRBD1 - TRBJ2-7 TRBV6-2/TRBV6-3 TGTGCCAGCTCAAATCCCGGGACAGGGAGGGACGAGCAGTACTTC CASSNPGTGRDEQYF
TRBD1 - TRBJ1-2 TRBV18 TGTGCCAGCTCACCCCAAGGACAGGGGGAGTGGTATGGCTACACCTTC CASSPQGQGEWYGYTF
- - TRBJ2-1 TRBV24-1 TGTGCCACCAGTGATTTGATGGACTTTGGCAATGAGCAGTTCTTC CATSDLMDFGNEQFF
TRBD2 - TRBJ2-1 TRBV20-1 TGCAGTGCGGCCGGGACTAGCGTAAGTGAGCAGTTCTTC CSAAGTSVSEQFF
- - TRBJ2-1 TRBV9 TGTGCCAGCAGCCCTTCGGCGGGGTCCGGCGATGAGCAGTTCTTC CASSPSAGSGDEQFF
- many TRBJ2-7 TRBV6-5 TGTGCCAGCAGTTACGAGGGAGCGGGCGAGCAGTACTTC CASSYEGAGEQYF
- - TRBJ2-3 TRBV20-1 TGCAGTGCTAGAGATAGCGGATCTAGCACAGATACGCAGTATTTT CSARDSGSSTDTQYF
- - TRBJ2-5 TRBV2 TGTGCCAGCAGTGAAATTGGGGAGACCCAGTACTTC CASSEIGETQYF
- - TRBJ2-3 TRBV12-3/TRBV12-4 TGTGCCAGCAGTAGTACAGGGATGGGCACAGATACGCAGTATTTT CASSSTGMGTDTQYF
TRBD1 few TRBJ1-2 TRBV4-2 TGTGCCAGCAGCCAAGATGGACAGGGAGACTATGGCTACACCTTC CASSQDGQGDYGYTF
TRBD2 many TRBJ2-3 TRBV12-3/TRBV12-4 TGTGCCAGCAGTCTAGCGGGGGGGCCTCCAGATACGCAGTATTTT CASSLAGGPPDTQYF
TRBD2 few TRBJ2-2 TRBV3-1 TGTGCCAGCAGCCAAGTGGGACTAACTGGGGAGCTGTTTTTT CASSQVGLTGELFF
- - TRBJ2-5 TRBV24-1 TGTGCCACCAGTGACCCACCGGTGAGAGGCCTCCAAGAGACCCAGTACTTC CATSDPPVRGLQETQYF
TRBD1 - TRBJ1-1 TRBV27 TGTGCCAGCAGTTTATCGACAGGGGGGAACACTGAAGCTTTCTTT CASSLSTGGNTEAFF
- - TRBJ2-3 TRBV20-1 TGCAGTGCTAGAGATAGGGTAGCTAGTAGTACGCAGTATTTT CSARDRVASSTQYF
- - TRBJ2-7 TRBV5-1 TGCGCCAGCAGCTTGGGGTTGGGGGTCTACGAGCAGTACTTC CASSLGLGVYEQYF
TRBD1 few TRBJ2-5 TRBV9 TGTGCCAGCAGCCCTCGGACAGGGGAAGAGACCCAGTACTTC CASSPRTGEETQYF
TRBD2 many TRBJ2-2 TRBV29-1 TGCAGCGTTGAAGATCTATCCAGCGGGAGGGCCCCCGGGGAGCTGTTTTTT CSVEDLSSGRAPGELFF